This T cell receptor (beta chain) was captured in a study of PD-1 blockade in mismatch repair-deficient tumors. The CDR3 extends over 15 amino acids. Measured with immunoSEQ multiplex PCR; TCRdb has only the in-frame clones, and not every one. The sample holds some 84,000 clones, more than 65% seen once. All patients were mismatch repair deficient, assessed by either PCR or immunohistochemistry. The TCR-sequenced patients were a few responders to pembrolizumab. The sample in question was peripheral blood, obtained 12 weeks after starting pembrolizumab. The sequence derives from an adult with mismatch repair-deficient cancer. This chain connects TRBV12-2 to TRBJ1-4; the D segment call TRBD1 is taken from the table without a DNA check. TRBV12-2 is a listed pseudogene. This CDR3 is CASRLAISENEKLFF. The CDR3 nucleotides are TGTGCAAGTCGCTTAGCGATTTCAGAAAATGAAAAACTGTTTTTT.